The 7 T cell receptor beta chains in this list originate from one sample, sequenced in a study of control samples from healthy donors and cancer patients. Some clones are missing from TCRdb's copy, which holds only in-frame ones; the method was immunoSEQ multiplex PCR. The data hold around 59,000 clones, with 92% observed a single time. Material: PBMCs. The origin of the receptors is a man aged 35-49 years with colorectal cancer.

This rearrangement joins TRBV11-1 to TRBJ1-6; D gene ambiguous. V was pared by 5 bases and J by 7 bases, with 12 bases between. Germline V gives CDR1 SGHAT, CDR2 FQDESV (reference sequence). The CDR3 spans 14 residues. CDR3 protein: CASSRHPRNSPLHF. The CDR3 DNA follows: TGTGCCAGCAGCCGACATCCCAGGAATTCACCCCTCCACTTT.

The genes are TRBV7-9 and TRBJ2-1; perhaps TRBD1 as D (6 bases). Trimming pared 4 bases from V and 0 bases from J, leaving 13 bases between. Germline CDR1 and CDR2: SEHNR and FQNEAQ (reference sequence). This CDR3 contains 16 residues. CDR3 DNA: TGTGCCAGCAGCTCGGACAGACAACCCTCCTACAATGAGCAGTTCTTC. Translating it yields CASSSDRQPSYNEQFF.

The rearrangement uses TRBV5-4 and TRBJ1-2; TRBD1 might be the D (5 bases). With 4 bases removed from V and 2 bases from J, the gap between germline ends came to 21 bases. The CDR3 is 17 amino acids. Germline lookup yields CDR1 SGHNT and CDR2 YYREEE (reference sequence). This chain's CDR3 is CASSPSPGGGDNYGYTF. CDR3 sequence (DNA): TGTGCCAGCAGCCCGTCCCCGGGGGGTGGTGACAACTATGGCTACACCTTC.

DNA for the CDR3: TGTGCCAGCAGCTCTACAGGGGTGGGATCCTACGAGCAGTACTTC. This sequence encodes CASSSTGVGSYEQYF. This chain uses TRBV7-9 with TRBJ2-7; 7 bases align to TRBD1. CDR1 SEHNR and CDR2 FQNEAQ come from the germline V gene (reference sequence). V lost 4 bases, J lost 1 base, and 7 bases stayed unmatched. The CDR3 loop spans 15 amino acids.

The chain is built from TRBV3-1 (or the pseudogene TRBV3-2) and TRBJ1-1, with D possibly matching TRBD1 (6 bases). Germline CDR1 reads LGHDT; CDR2 reads YNNKEL (reference sequence). The CDR3 covers 15 residues. The ends were cut back, 3 bases at V and 1 base at J, with 12 bases in the middle. In DNA form, the CDR3 reads TGTGCCAGCAGCCACAGTCCGGGACAGAACACTGAAGCTTTCTTT. This encodes CASSHSPGQNTEAFF.

The rearrangement links TRBV6-5 to TRBJ1-6, with unresolved D. V was trimmed by 6 bases and J by 10 bases, leaving 13 bases between them. Germline loops: CDR1 MNHEY, CDR2 SVGAGI. The CDR3 loop spans 13 amino acids. The CDR3 is CASRQYGTSPLHF. The CDR3 DNA follows: TGTGCCAGCAGACAATATGGAACCTCACCCCTCCACTTT.

The CDR3 coding sequence is TGTGCCAGCAGTGAGGGTGTAGGACAGTCCAACGAGCAGTACTTC. Translating it yields CASSEGVGQSNEQYF. The chain links TRBV6-1 to TRBJ2-7, with D possibly being TRBD1 (6 bases). V was cut by 3 bases and J by 5 bases, with 17 bases left in between. CDR3 size: 15 residues. CDR1 MNHNS and CDR2 SASEGT come from the germline V gene.